These T cell receptor beta chains were read from a single sample in a study of blood T cell repertoires in COVID-19. Measured with immunoSEQ multiplex PCR; TCRdb has only the in-frame clones, and not every one. This sample has around 250,000 clones, with around 90% found just once. The sequencing sample was made of peripheral blood. These receptors were obtained from a middle-aged woman who had recovered from COVID-19. Both conserved end residues are part of each CDR3. Each record gives: clone size, J gene, D gene, V gene, CDR3 DNA, CDR3 protein. D genes are given only for firm matches. Clone size is given for some rows only: seen once, a few or many times, or a class if the clone is expanded.

size: NA; J: TRBJ1-1; D: NA; V: TRBV28; DNA: TGTGCCAGCAGTCCCATGGCCCTGAACACTGAAGCTTTCTTT; CDR3: CASSPMALNTEAFF
size: NA; J: TRBJ2-2; D: TRBD2; V: TRBV28; DNA: TGTGCCAGCAGTTTACTAGCGGGAGTTGGCACCGGGGAGCTGTTTTTT; CDR3: CASSLLAGVGTGELFF
size: NA; J: TRBJ2-3; D: NA; V: TRBV19; DNA: TGTGCCAGTAGTGCCCGGGGCACAGATACGCAGTATTTT; CDR3: CASSARGTDTQYF
size: NA; J: TRBJ2-2; D: NA; V: TRBV28; DNA: TGTGCCGGCGAGGGTGGCCCGAACACCGGGGAGCTGTTTTTT; CDR3: CAGEGGPNTGELFF
size: NA; J: TRBJ1-3; D: TRBD1; V: TRBV28; DNA: TGTGCCAGCAGTCCATTCACTACAGGGGTAGGAAACACCATATATTTT; CDR3: CASSPFTTGVGNTIYF
size: NA; J: TRBJ2-1; D: TRBD2; V: TRBV2; DNA: TGTGCCAGCAGCCGTAGCGGGAGCTCCTACAATGAGCAGTTCTTC; CDR3: CASSRSGSSYNEQFF
size: NA; J: TRBJ2-7; D: NA; V: TRBV3-1/TRBV3-2; DNA: TGTGCCAGCAGCCAAGCAGGCGGGATCAACGAGCAGTACTTC; CDR3: CASSQAGGINEQYF
size: NA; J: TRBJ2-1; D: NA; V: TRBV10-3; DNA: TGTGCCATCAGTGAGTGGGCAGACAATGAGCAGTTCTTC; CDR3: CAISEWADNEQFF
size: once; J: TRBJ1-2; D: TRBD1; V: TRBV28; DNA: TGTGCCAGCAGTCCCAATCCACAGGGGCCCCCCTATGGCTACACCTTC; CDR3: CASSPNPQGPPYGYTF
size: NA; J: TRBJ2-3; D: NA; V: TRBV11-3; DNA: TGTGCCAGCAGCTCCCGGGACACAGATACGCAGTATTTT; CDR3: CASSSRDTDTQYF
size: NA; J: TRBJ2-3; D: TRBD1; V: TRBV9; DNA: TGTGCCAGCAGCACGACAGGGGTAAGAACAGATACGCAGTATTTT; CDR3: CASSTTGVRTDTQYF
size: NA; J: TRBJ2-7; D: TRBD1; V: TRBV28; DNA: TGTGCCACCGAGGGGGCTAACTCCTACGAGCAGTACTTC; CDR3: CATEGANSYEQYF
size: NA; J: TRBJ2-7; D: TRBD1; V: TRBV2; DNA: TGTGCCAGCAGTCCAATTTCGGGACAGGGGATCTACGAGCAGTACTTC; CDR3: CASSPISGQGIYEQYF
size: NA; J: TRBJ2-1; D: NA; V: TRBV7-9; DNA: TGTGCCAGCATCCTGGGGGGGGCGAGCTCCTACAATGAGCAGTTCTTC; CDR3: CASILGGASSYNEQFF
size: NA; J: TRBJ2-7; D: TRBD2; V: TRBV28; DNA: TGTGCCAGCAGTTTTCCCACAGTGCGGCGGGAGCGATCCTACGAGCAGTACTTC; CDR3: CASSFPTVRRERSYEQYF
size: NA; J: TRBJ1-2; D: TRBD1; V: TRBV6-1; DNA: TGTGCCAGCAGCTCCCCAGACAGGGCCGACTATGGCTACACCTTC; CDR3: CASSSPDRADYGYTF
size: once; J: TRBJ2-3; D: TRBD2; V: TRBV7-2; DNA: TGTGCCAGCAGCTTCCGGGCTAGCGGGGGGTTAGATACGCAGTATTTT; CDR3: CASSFRASGGLDTQYF
size: NA; J: TRBJ2-6; D: TRBD1; V: TRBV11-3; DNA: TGTGCCAGCAGCTTAGATGCAGGGGGCGCCGGGGCCAACGTCCTGACTTTC; CDR3: CASSLDAGGAGANVLTF
size: NA; J: TRBJ1-2; D: NA; V: TRBV24-1; DNA: TGTGCCACCAGTGATTTCGCAGGGAAAGGCTACACCTTC; CDR3: CATSDFAGKGYTF
size: NA; J: TRBJ1-2; D: NA; V: TRBV5-4; DNA: TGTGCCAGCAGCTCCCAGGGTGAGGCGGGCTACACCTTC; CDR3: CASSSQGEAGYTF
size: NA; J: TRBJ2-2; D: TRBD2; V: TRBV9; DNA: TGTGCCAGCAGCCCCCCCGGGACTAGCGGCCAAGCACTGAACACCGGGGAGCTGTTTTTT; CDR3: CASSPPGTSGQALNTGELFF
size: NA; J: TRBJ2-5; D: TRBD2; V: TRBV11-3; DNA: TGTGCCAGCAGCCCGGGACTAGCGGGAGTCGGAGAGACCCAGTACTTC; CDR3: CASSPGLAGVGETQYF
size: once; J: TRBJ2-5; D: NA; V: TRBV2; DNA: TGTGCCAGCAGTCGGGGGAAGGAAGAGACCCAGTACTTC; CDR3: CASSRGKEETQYF
size: NA; J: TRBJ2-2; D: TRBD2; V: TRBV18; DNA: TGTGCCAGCTCACCCAGACTAGCAGGCACCGGGGAGCTGTTTTTT; CDR3: CASSPRLAGTGELFF
size: NA; J: TRBJ2-3; D: NA; V: TRBV30; DNA: TGTGCCTGGAGTCAGGTGTCAGATACGCAGTATTTT; CDR3: CAWSQVSDTQYF
size: NA; J: TRBJ2-7; D: NA; V: TRBV9; DNA: TGTGCCAGCAGCGTAGGGCCCGGGTACGAAGTCGAGCAGTACTTC; CDR3: CASSVGPGYEVEQYF
size: NA; J: TRBJ2-7; D: NA; V: TRBV12-3/TRBV12-4; DNA: TGTGCCAGCAGTTTTCACGAGTCTTTGCAGTACTTC; CDR3: CASSFHESLQYF
size: NA; J: TRBJ1-2; D: NA; V: TRBV5-1; DNA: TGCGCCAGCAGCATCTTGAGAGGGCCACCTAACTATGGCTACACCTTC; CDR3: CASSILRGPPNYGYTF
size: NA; J: TRBJ1-6; D: TRBD1; V: TRBV3-1/TRBV3-2; DNA: TGTGCCAGCAGCCGAGGGGGCGATAATTCACCCCTCCACTTT; CDR3: CASSRGGDNSPLHF
size: once; J: TRBJ2-5; D: NA; V: TRBV29-1; DNA: TGCAGCGCCCGGACAGAGGGAGAGACCCAGTACTTC; CDR3: CSARTEGETQYF
size: NA; J: TRBJ2-4; D: TRBD2; V: TRBV9; DNA: TGTGCCAGCAGCGTAGGACCCCCAGCGGGAGAGGACATTCAGTACTTC; CDR3: CASSVGPPAGEDIQYF
size: NA; J: TRBJ1-5; D: NA; V: TRBV7-9; DNA: TGTGCCAGCGGAAGGGAGGAGAGCAATCAGCCCCAGCATTTT; CDR3: CASGREESNQPQHF
size: NA; J: TRBJ2-1; D: NA; V: TRBV27; DNA: TGTGCCAGCAGTTTTGGAGGGCGGGAGCAGTTCTTC; CDR3: CASSFGGREQFF
size: NA; J: TRBJ2-3; D: TRBD2; V: TRBV7-9; DNA: TGTGCCAGCAGCTCCCCTAGCGGGAATACAGATACGCAGTATTTT; CDR3: CASSSPSGNTDTQYF
size: NA; J: TRBJ2-5; D: NA; V: TRBV19; DNA: TGTGCCAGTAGATCGACAAGCCAAGAGACCCAGTACTTC; CDR3: CASRSTSQETQYF
size: NA; J: TRBJ2-7; D: NA; V: TRBV2; DNA: TGTGCCAGCAGTGAATATCCGGTCAAAGCCTACGAGCAGTACTTC; CDR3: CASSEYPVKAYEQYF
size: few; J: TRBJ1-5; D: NA; V: TRBV19; DNA: TGTGCCAGTAGTATAGGTGGGGGGGATCAGCCCCAGCATTTT; CDR3: CASSIGGGDQPQHF
size: NA; J: TRBJ1-2; D: NA; V: TRBV6-1; DNA: TGTGCCAGCAGTGAAGCACCCGGACTAATGTATGGCTACACCTTC; CDR3: CASSEAPGLMYGYTF
size: NA; J: TRBJ1-6; D: NA; V: TRBV2; DNA: TGTGCCAGCAGTGAAGGCATCTTGAGCTCCTATAATTCACCCCTCCACTTT; CDR3: CASSEGILSSYNSPLHF
size: NA; J: TRBJ1-1; D: NA; V: TRBV14; DNA: TGTGCCAGCAGCCAACCCTTACCACGAGGAGGGAAGACTGAAGCTTTCTTT; CDR3: CASSQPLPRGGKTEAFF
size: NA; J: TRBJ2-5; D: NA; V: TRBV12-5; DNA: TGTGCTAGTGGTTTCCAACGGGGGGAGACCCAGTACTTC; CDR3: CASGFQRGETQYF
size: NA; J: TRBJ2-3; D: TRBD2; V: TRBV2; DNA: TGTGCCAGCAGTGACGGTCGGGGAGGGCCCCCAGATACGCAGTATTTT; CDR3: CASSDGRGGPPDTQYF
size: once; J: TRBJ2-7; D: NA; V: TRBV6-6; DNA: TGTGCCAGCAGTTACTCTAGGAGCTACGAGCAGTACTTC; CDR3: CASSYSRSYEQYF
size: NA; J: TRBJ2-3; D: NA; V: TRBV6-5; DNA: TGTGCCAGCAGTTACGCGGCAGGGCAAGCAGATACGCAGTATTTT; CDR3: CASSYAAGQADTQYF
size: NA; J: TRBJ2-7; D: TRBD1; V: TRBV24-1; DNA: TGTGCCACCAGCGTTTACACAGGGGGGACCTACGAGCAGTACTTC; CDR3: CATSVYTGGTYEQYF